These T cell receptor beta chains were read from a single sample in a study of T cells after yellow fever vaccination. Each CDR3 protein gets one entry after TCRdb re-called the 5' RACE reads with MiXCR. This table has approximately 300,000 distinct CDR3 sequences, 8.5% to 10% appearing once. The source material was PBMCs, sampled on the day of the first yellow fever vaccination. The source is a man between 18 and 35 years old who received the YFV17D yellow fever vaccine. Both conserved end residues are part of each CDR3.

v_call	j_call	cdr3_aa
TRBV21-1	TRBJ2-2	CASSNYDWANTGELFF
TRBV10-3	TRBJ2-7	CAISGSPTRASYEQYF
TRBV5-1	TRBJ2-5	CASSRDRAYETQYF
TRBV5-1	TRBJ2-1	CASSLGRRGGTHEQFF
TRBV20-1	TRBJ2-4	CSARDGWDLAKNIQYF
TRBV5-1	TRBJ1-6	CASSSGQEYNSPLHF
TRBV4-3	TRBJ2-3	CASSQEGVGAGDVGTQYF
TRBV5-4	TRBJ1-2	CASSPDRDHGYTF
TRBV5-1	TRBJ1-1	CASSFDGQVNTEAFF
TRBV12-3/TRBV12-4	TRBJ1-3	CASSPDNSGNTIYF
TRBV12-3/TRBV12-4	TRBJ1-2	CASRPDREPYGYTF
TRBV14	TRBJ1-2	CASSQVRGPIYGYTF
TRBV4-3	TRBJ2-1	CASSHAYPGQSYNEQFF
TRBV15	TRBJ2-2	CATRTGLTGELFF
TRBV19	TRBJ2-5	CASRRTVDQETQYF
TRBV12-3/TRBV12-4	TRBJ2-3	CASRLPTDTQYF
TRBV5-4	TRBJ2-3	CASSPPDSPPSTDTQYF
TRBV5-6	TRBJ2-3	CASSSLDREKDTQYF
TRBV18	TRBJ2-5	CASSPKVLQGLQETQYF
TRBV7-3	TRBJ2-3	CASSLTVIAGGTDTQYF
TRBV6-2/TRBV6-3	TRBJ2-2	CAAGTGGFGELFF
TRBV6-2/TRBV6-3	TRBJ2-3	CASRPRDGGFRADTQYF